This T cell receptor (beta chain) came from a study of response to subunit inactivated influenza vaccine. Whole-study findings and limits: Authors suggested few new T cells are recruited by each seasonal influenza vaccination.

With respect to this clonotype: The antigen is unknown.

Via MiXCR, TCRdb re-called the RT-PCR reads, giving one row per CDR3 protein. The sample consists of fewer than 650,000 distinct CDR3 sequences, 13% of them appearing once. Sequenced material: PBMCs from blood, taken roughly 47 days after vaccination. This receptor was obtained from a man aged 50 to 60 who received an inactivated influenza vaccine.

Here the CDR3 reads CAISDRGGNSPLHF. The CDR3 DNA is TGTGCCATCAGCGACAGGGGCGGGAATTCACCCCTCCACTTT. The chain uses TRBV10-3 and TRBJ1-6; 8 bases are a match to TRBD1. The V and J ends lost 6 bases and 7 bases, in that order; junction bases with no gene match: 5. Per germline, CDR1 ENHRY and CDR2 SYGVKD. The CDR3 sequence is 14 residues long.